A selection of T cell receptor beta chains follows, all from one sample in a study of T cells in tuberculosis. Sequencing was performed with immunoSEQ multiplex PCR; in TCRdb, only in-frame clones are kept and a portion is missing. The sample carries over 30,000 clones, around 96% recorded once. The sample comprised PBMCs. Source of these receptors: a donor aged 5 to 30 with latent tuberculosis or without tuberculosis infection. Each CDR3 is given with its conserved first and last residue. D genes are given only for firm matches. Expanded clones are given a class, and other clones once, few, many or no size at all.

j_gene: TRBJ2-7; len: 16; abundance: NA; v_gene: TRBV5-1; d_gene: NA; CDR3nt: TGCGCCAGCAGCTTGCTCGGGACACTGACATCCTACGAGCAGTACTTC; CDR3aa: CASSLLGTLTSYEQYF
j_gene: TRBJ2-7; len: 14; abundance: NA; v_gene: TRBV5-1; d_gene: NA; CDR3nt: TGCGCCAGCAGCGCCCGGAGCCATAGCTCCGGGCAGTACTTC; CDR3aa: CASSARSHSSGQYF
j_gene: TRBJ2-2; len: 17; abundance: NA; v_gene: TRBV5-1; d_gene: TRBD1; CDR3nt: TGCGCCAGCAGCGGAAAGACCGGGACAGAGAACACCGGGGAGCTGTTTTTT; CDR3aa: CASSGKTGTENTGELFF
j_gene: TRBJ2-3; len: 15; abundance: NA; v_gene: TRBV5-1; d_gene: NA; CDR3nt: TGCGCCAGCAGCTTGATCGCGGGGCCCACAGATACGCAGTATTTT; CDR3aa: CASSLIAGPTDTQYF
j_gene: TRBJ2-3; len: 14; abundance: NA; v_gene: TRBV29-1; d_gene: TRBD2; CDR3nt: TGCAGCGCCGAGCGGGGGGGGAAAACAGATACGCAGTATTTT; CDR3aa: CSAERGGKTDTQYF
j_gene: TRBJ1-2; len: 14; abundance: NA; v_gene: TRBV5-1; d_gene: NA; CDR3nt: TGCGCCAGCAGCTTGGTCGGGACAAGCTATGGCTACACCTTC; CDR3aa: CASSLVGTSYGYTF
j_gene: TRBJ1-1; len: 14; abundance: NA; v_gene: TRBV18; d_gene: NA; CDR3nt: TGTGCCAGCTCACCCTGGGGGGTGGACACTGAAGCTTTCTTT; CDR3aa: CASSPWGVDTEAFF
j_gene: TRBJ2-1; len: 17; abundance: NA; v_gene: TRBV21-1; d_gene: NA; CDR3nt: TGTGCCAGCAGCAAACGGACTAGCGGGCACATCTACAATGAGCAGTTCTTC; CDR3aa: CASSKRTSGHIYNEQFF
j_gene: TRBJ1-2; len: 13; abundance: NA; v_gene: TRBV10-3; d_gene: NA; CDR3nt: TGTGCCATCAGTGAGGGCAGGGGCTATGGCTACACCTTC; CDR3aa: CAISEGRGYGYTF
j_gene: TRBJ2-2; len: 14; abundance: NA; v_gene: TRBV4-1; d_gene: TRBD1; CDR3nt: TGCGCCAGCACCCCGGGACAGACCACCGGGGAGCTGTTTTTT; CDR3aa: CASTPGQTTGELFF
j_gene: TRBJ1-1; len: 13; abundance: NA; v_gene: TRBV5-1; d_gene: NA; CDR3nt: TGCGCCAGCAGCTCGACCCGGGGGGGTGAAGCTTTCTTT; CDR3aa: CASSSTRGGEAFF
j_gene: TRBJ2-1; len: 15; abundance: NA; v_gene: TRBV18; d_gene: NA; CDR3nt: TGTGCCAGCTCACCTAGCGCCGGCTCCTACAATGAGCAGTTCTTC; CDR3aa: CASSPSAGSYNEQFF
j_gene: TRBJ2-3; len: 17; abundance: NA; v_gene: TRBV27; d_gene: TRBD2; CDR3nt: TGTGCCAGCAGTTCCGTTGGAGCGGGAGGGCCGGGAGATACGCAGTATTTT; CDR3aa: CASSSVGAGGPGDTQYF
j_gene: TRBJ2-7; len: 16; abundance: NA; v_gene: TRBV29-1; d_gene: TRBD1; CDR3nt: TGCAGCGTTGAATCCCCAGTTAGGACAGGGACCTACGAGCAGTACTTC; CDR3aa: CSVESPVRTGTYEQYF
j_gene: TRBJ2-7; len: 11; abundance: NA; v_gene: TRBV20-1; d_gene: NA; CDR3nt: TGCAGTGCCACCTGGGGGCGCGAGCAGTACTTC; CDR3aa: CSATWGREQYF
j_gene: TRBJ2-7; len: 12; abundance: NA; v_gene: TRBV5-5; d_gene: NA; CDR3nt: TGTGCCAGCAGCCCGAGCTCCTACGAGCAGTACTTC; CDR3aa: CASSPSSYEQYF
j_gene: TRBJ1-4; len: 15; abundance: NA; v_gene: TRBV5-4; d_gene: TRBD1; CDR3nt: TGTGCCAGTAGCAGACAGGGCGGAACTAATGAAAAACTGTTTTTT; CDR3aa: CASSRQGGTNEKLFF
j_gene: TRBJ2-2; len: 16; abundance: once; v_gene: TRBV7-3; d_gene: NA; CDR3nt: TGTGCCAGCAGCCTTGGGACGGGACAGAACACCGGGGAGCTGTTTTTT; CDR3aa: CASSLGTGQNTGELFF
j_gene: TRBJ2-7; len: 15; abundance: once; v_gene: TRBV11-2; d_gene: TRBD2; CDR3nt: TGTGCCAGCAGCCCCAGACTAGCGGGAGGCAACGAGCAGTACTTC; CDR3aa: CASSPRLAGGNEQYF
j_gene: TRBJ2-5; len: 13; abundance: NA; v_gene: TRBV19; d_gene: NA; CDR3nt: TGTGCCAGCCGTGAGGGGGGGGTCGAGACCCAGTACTTC; CDR3aa: CASREGGVETQYF
j_gene: TRBJ2-1; len: 12; abundance: NA; v_gene: TRBV4-1; d_gene: NA; CDR3nt: TGCGCCAGCAGCCAAACGGGGAATGAGCAGTTCTTC; CDR3aa: CASSQTGNEQFF
j_gene: TRBJ1-1; len: 14; abundance: NA; v_gene: TRBV11-1; d_gene: NA; CDR3nt: TGTGCCAGCAGCTTACGAGGGTTCAACACTGAAGCTTTCTTT; CDR3aa: CASSLRGFNTEAFF
j_gene: TRBJ1-5; len: 13; abundance: NA; v_gene: TRBV6-6; d_gene: NA; CDR3nt: TGTGCCAGCAGTTACGCCCGGGGACAGCCCCAGCATTTT; CDR3aa: CASSYARGQPQHF
j_gene: TRBJ2-7; len: 13; abundance: NA; v_gene: TRBV2; d_gene: NA; CDR3nt: TGTGCCAGCAGGGTTCAACTTCAGGACGAGCAGTACTTC; CDR3aa: CASRVQLQDEQYF